This T cell receptor beta chain originates from a study of blood T cell repertoires in COVID-19. This CDR3 is built from 15 residues. Looked up from germline, CDR1 is MGHDK and CDR2 is SYGVNS. Trimming pared 4 bases from V and 2 bases from J, leaving 13 bases between. TCRdb's copy holds only in-frame clones and misses some; the assay was immunoSEQ multiplex PCR. The sample lists about 400,000 clones, around 90% occurring once. J is TRBJ2-3 and V is TRBV25-1; D possibly corresponds to TRBD2 (6 bases). This receptor was obtained from a man between 35 and 55 years old with acute or convalescent COVID-19. Sequencing was carried out using peripheral blood. CDR3 residues: CASSATGGATDTQYF. CDR3 nucleotide sequence: TGTGCCAGCAGTGCCACCGGAGGGGCCACAGATACGCAGTATTTT.